The 4 T cell receptor beta chains below were found in one sample sequenced in a study of T-cell memory formation after mild COVID-19. Via MiXCR, TCRdb re-called the 5' RACE reads, giving one row per CDR3 protein. The sample includes roughly 110,000 distinct CDR3 sequences, 22% of them seen just once. The sequenced sample was PBMCs or a T cell subset sorted from them (not recorded which). These receptors originate from a man between 18 and 29 years old who had mild COVID-19 (a few samples of this study predate the infection). Cell type and time point are not known.

This clonotype was recorded a few times. The chain joins TRBV4-2 to TRBJ2-7; 8 bases align to TRBD2. Trimming at V came to 0 bases and at J to 0 bases, leaving 4 bases not matched to a gene. CDR1 is LGHNA, CDR2 YNFKEQ, per germline. The CDR3 spans 16 residues. The CDR3 DNA follows: TGTGCCAGCAGCCAAGAGGGCAGCGGGGGCTCCTACGAGCAGTACTTC. It is translated as CASSQEGSGGSYEQYF.

This clonotype showed up many times. The chain links TRBV3-1 to TRBJ2-3; 10 bases agree with TRBD1. The CDR3 has 16 amino acids. J gave up 2 bases and V 4 bases, and 6 bases lay outside the gene matches. Germline V gives CDR1 LGHDT, CDR2 YNNKEL (reference sequence). CDR3 in DNA: TGTGCCAGCAGCCCCTGGACAGGGGGGGACACAGATACGCAGTATTTT. Translating gives CASSPWTGGDTDTQYF.

This clonotype was counted a few times. The chain couples TRBV24-1 to TRBJ2-7, with a weak D call TRBD1 (5 bases). V was pared by 9 bases and J by 2 bases, with 16 bases between. Germline CDR1 is KGHDR and CDR2 is SFDVKD. This CDR3 has 14 residues. CDR3 residues: CATPRAGKTYEQYV. CDR3 DNA: TGTGCCACCCCAAGGGCAGGGAAGACCTACGAGCAGTACGTC.

In its sample, this clonotype was seen a few times. The chain links TRBV20-1 to TRBJ2-7; D ambiguous. Germline CDR1 and CDR2: DFQATT and SNEGSKA (reference sequence). The CDR3 length is 14 residues. The CDR3 region is CSPLSHQDSYEQYV. The CDR3 coding sequence is TGCAGCCCCTTATCCCACCAGGACTCCTACGAGCAGTACGTC.